These T cell receptor beta chains were read from a single sample in a study of blood T cell repertoires in COVID-19. Generated by immunoSEQ multiplex PCR, the TCRdb table keeps only in-frame clones and is missing some. The sample holds hundreds of thousands of clones, 75% to 85% seen once. The specimen was peripheral blood. The receptors come from a woman in her forties or fifties with acute or convalescent COVID-19. Both conserved end residues are part of each CDR3. D genes are given only for firm matches. Part of the rows lack a size; the others show once, few, many or a class for expanded clones.

>TRBJ1-2|TRBV6-5|TRBD1|.|13
TGTGCCAGCAGCCGAACAGGGGGCATCAGCTACACCTTC
CASSRTGGISYTF
>TRBJ1-6|TRBV9|TRBD1|once|15
TGTGCCAGCAGCGAGGGACAGGCCCCCGAATCACCCCTCCACTTT
CASSEGQAPESPLHF
>TRBJ2-1|TRBV19|TRBD2|few|11
TGTGCCAGTACGGGGGGTCTGGTACCGTTCTTC
CASTGGLVPFF
>TRBJ1-2|TRBV6-5|TRBD1|.|15
TGTGCCAGCAGCCCGGGACAGGGGCGACCCTATGGCTACACCTTC
CASSPGQGRPYGYTF
>TRBJ1-6|TRBV27|.|once|13
TGTGCCAGCAGTTTATTTTCGGATTCACCCCTCCACTTT
CASSLFSDSPLHF
>TRBJ2-1|TRBV24-1|TRBD1|.|16
TGTGCCACCAGTGCCTATGGGACAGGGGGCTACAATGAGCAGTTCTTC
CATSAYGTGGYNEQFF
>TRBJ2-5|TRBV7-2|TRBD1|.|15
TGTGCCAGCAGAGCCGGGACAGCGCGGGCGGAGACCCAGTACTTC
CASRAGTARAETQYF
>TRBJ1-1|TRBV16|.|.|16
TGTGCCAGCAGCCTTCAGGTATCAGGGATCAACACTGAAGCTTTCTTT
CASSLQVSGINTEAFF
>TRBJ2-7|TRBV4-1|.|once|14
TGCGCCAGCAGCCAAGATGTGAGACATCGCGAGCAGTACTTC
CASSQDVRHREQYF
>TRBJ2-1|TRBV6-2/TRBV6-3|.|.|15
TGTGCCAGCAGTTACGGGCAGGGATCCTACAATGAGCAGTTCTTC
CASSYGQGSYNEQFF
>TRBJ2-3|TRBV15|.|.|15
TGTGCCACCAGCAACAGGGCATTAAGCACAGATACGCAGTATTTT
CATSNRALSTDTQYF
>TRBJ1-6|TRBV5-6|.|.|13
TGTGCCAGCAGCTTGGATAGGGGGACCACCCTCCACTTT
CASSLDRGTTLHF
>TRBJ1-2|TRBV6-1|.|.|13
TGTGCCAGCAGTGATATCGGTTCCTATGGCTACACCTTC
CASSDIGSYGYTF
>TRBJ2-1|TRBV3-1/TRBV3-2|TRBD2|.|14
TGTGCCAGCAGCCCCAGCGGGGGGGTTAATGAGCAGTTCTTC
CASSPSGGVNEQFF
>TRBJ1-5|TRBV6-5|.|.|13
TGTGCCAGCAGTATAAAGCAGGATCAGCCCCAGCATTTT
CASSIKQDQPQHF
>TRBJ2-7|TRBV19|TRBD1|many|14
TGTGCCAGTAGTGAGACAGGGCCTTGGGACGAGCAGTACTTC
CASSETGPWDEQYF
>TRBJ2-1|TRBV20-1|.|.|13
TGCAGTGCTAGTCGGGAGACCGACAATGAGCAGTTCTTC
CSASRETDNEQFF
>TRBJ2-3|TRBV7-2|TRBD2|.|16
TGTGCCAGCAGCTTAGGACTAGCGGGAGGAACAGATACGCAGTATTTT
CASSLGLAGGTDTQYF
>TRBJ1-2|TRBV30|TRBD1|once|14
TGTGCCTGGAGTGTACTGGACAGGAACTATGGCTACACCTTC
CAWSVLDRNYGYTF
>TRBJ2-7|TRBV15|TRBD1|.|15
TGTGCCACCAGCCCGCGGACAGGGAGCTCCTACGAGCAGTACTTC
CATSPRTGSSYEQYF
>TRBJ2-1|TRBV4-1|.|few|15
TGCGCCAGCAGCCAAGATCGGGGCGGGGGCGACGAGCAGTTCTTC
CASSQDRGGGDEQFF
>TRBJ2-7|TRBV6-1|.|.|15
TGTGCCAGCAGTGAAGGTATACAAACCCATTACGAGCAGTACTTC
CASSEGIQTHYEQYF
>TRBJ2-1|TRBV19|TRBD2|.|14
TGTGCCAGTAGACTAGCGAATGACTACAATGAGCAGTTCTTC
CASRLANDYNEQFF
>TRBJ1-4|TRBV6-5|TRBD1|.|16
TGTGCCAGCAGTTACACCACAGGGGGCGCAAATGAAAAACTGTTTTTT
CASSYTTGGANEKLFF
>TRBJ2-1|TRBV4-1|TRBD2|.|20
TGCGCCAGCAGCCAAATCTCTTGGCTAGCGGGGCGAGGGGTCCACAATGAGCAGTTCTTC
CASSQISWLAGRGVHNEQFF
>TRBJ2-3|TRBV5-1|TRBD2|.|16
TGCGCCAGCAGCTTGGGGGGAGCGGGATTCGCAGATACGCAGTATTTT
CASSLGGAGFADTQYF
>TRBJ1-2|TRBV2|TRBD1|.|17
TGTGCCAGCAGTGAAGGGTATTTGACAGGGGGAAACTATGGCTACACCTTC
CASSEGYLTGGNYGYTF
>TRBJ1-2|TRBV28|TRBD1|.|14
TGTGCCAGCAGGGGCGACAGGGTCGCACGTGGCTACACCTTC
CASRGDRVARGYTF
>TRBJ1-6|TRBV2|TRBD1|.|14
TGTGCCAGCAGGGACAGGGGTGTAAATTCACCCCTCCACTTT
CASRDRGVNSPLHF
>TRBJ2-5|TRBV30|TRBD2|.|14
TGTGCCTGGGAAAAGCGGGAACTGGGGGAGACCCAGTACTTC
CAWEKRELGETQYF
>TRBJ2-5|TRBV5-1|TRBD1|.|14
TGCGCCAGCAGCAGGACCAGGGGGCGTGAGACCCAGTACTTC
CASSRTRGRETQYF
>TRBJ2-5|TRBV2|TRBD2|.|19
TGTGCCAGCAGTGGAGATTCGACTAGCGGGGGGGCCCAACAAGAGACCCAGTACTTC
CASSGDSTSGGAQQETQYF
>TRBJ1-1|TRBV3-1/TRBV3-2|.|.|14
TGTGCCAGCAGCCCCGCCGGGTCGAGCACTGAAGCTTTCTTT
CASSPAGSSTEAFF
>TRBJ1-6|TRBV5-5|.|.|15
TGTGCCAGCAGCTTGGAAGGGGCTTATAATTCACCCCTCCACTTT
CASSLEGAYNSPLHF
>TRBJ2-3|TRBV7-2|.|.|15
TGTGCCAGCAGATCCAGGGTTACGGGCACAGATACGCAGTATTTT
CASRSRVTGTDTQYF
>TRBJ2-1|TRBV27|TRBD1|.|16
TGTGCCAGCAGTTACTCACAGGGGGAACGCTACAATGAGCAGTTCTTC
CASSYSQGERYNEQFF
>TRBJ1-1|TRBV19|.|.|17
TGTGCCAGTAGTATACTCAGGGGCGACCTAATGAACACTGAAGCTTTCTTT
CASSILRGDLMNTEAFF
>TRBJ1-1|TRBV6-2/TRBV6-3|.|.|15
TGTGCCAGCAGTTACGGGCAACACATGAACACTGAAGCTTTCTTT
CASSYGQHMNTEAFF
>TRBJ1-1|TRBV30|TRBD1|.|14
TGTGCCTGGATTGGGACAGCGATGAACACTGAAGCTTTCTTT
CAWIGTAMNTEAFF
>TRBJ2-5|TRBV28|.|.|15
TGTGCCAGCCTCGGAGCCGGCAGGGTGGATGAGACCCAGTACTTC
CASLGAGRVDETQYF
>TRBJ2-7|TRBV6-2/TRBV6-3|.|.|13
TGTGCCAGCAGTTACTACAGGGAAGGAGAGCAGTACTTC
CASSYYREGEQYF
>TRBJ1-1|TRBV28|.|.|14
TGTGCCAGCAGTTTGTTCTCAGAGAACACTGAAGCTTTCTTT
CASSLFSENTEAFF